The 20 T cell receptor beta chains reported below all come from one sample, sequenced in a study of cytomegalovirus exposure and HLA in healthy donors. PCR amplification relied on 60 Vbeta primers (plus 13 Jbeta primers). TCRdb's copy holds only in-frame clones and misses some; the assay was immunoSEQ multiplex PCR. The sample consists of 180,000 or so clones, roughly four fifths of them appearing once. Sequenced input: PBMCs. The origin of the receptors is a female donor in good health and CMV-seronegative.

The chain uses TRBV29-1 and TRBJ2-5; 11 bases fit TRBD2. The CDR3 runs 13 residues. The germline V gene has CDR1 SQVTM and CDR2 ANQGSEA. V dropped 6 bases and J dropped 7; count of bases not matched to a gene: 7. Here the CDR3 reads CSVPSGTSGTQYF. CDR3 sequence (DNA): TGCAGCGTCCCATCCGGGACTAGCGGGACCCAGTACTTC.

This chain uses TRBV9 with TRBJ2-5; 8 bases are shared with TRBD2. This CDR3 is built from 13 residues. Germline CDR1 reads SGDLS; CDR2 reads YYNGEE. V was clipped by 3 bases and J by 4 bases; unmatched bases: 2. CDR3 region: CASSGLAGETQYF. The CDR3 DNA reads as TGTGCCAGCAGCGGCCTAGCGGGAGAGACCCAGTACTTC. The whole variable domain, remainder taken from reference TRBV9 and TRBJ2-5, is DSGVTQTPKHLITATGQRVTLRCSPRSGDLSVYWYQQSLDQGLQFLIQYYNGEERAKGNILERFSAQQFPDLHSELNLSSLELGDSALYFCASSGLAGETQYFGPGTRLLVL.

This clone was recorded once. The same CDR3 arises from other DNA sequences in this sample as well. The V and J genes are TRBV18 and TRBJ2-7; the D gene is possibly TRBD2 (5 bases). The CDR3 runs 12 residues. Germline V gives CDR1 KGHSH, CDR2 LQKENI. V dropped 3 bases and J dropped 4 bases, with 7 bases sitting between them. CDR3 in DNA: TGTGCCAGCTCACCGACGGGGTACGAGCAGTACTTC. This gives the protein CASSPTGYEQYF.

The CDR3 DNA sequence: TGTGCCAGCGCCCCGGGGGACAGCAATCAGCCCCAGCATTTT. Protein: CASAPGDSNQPQHF. J is TRBJ1-5 and V is TRBV4-2; the D gene is possibly TRBD1 (5 bases). V dropped 8 bases and J dropped 1 base, with 12 bases sitting between them. In germline, CDR1 is LGHNA, CDR2 YNFKEQ. CDR3 length: 14 amino acids.

The CDR3 loop is CSVTGWGGAATDTQYF. Here the CDR3 DNA reads TGCAGCGTGACGGGTTGGGGGGGAGCAGCAACAGATACGCAGTATTTT. The V call is TRBV29-1, the J call TRBJ2-3; 7 bases agree with TRBD2. Per germline, CDR1 SQVTM and CDR2 ANQGSEA. J lost 3 bases, V lost 6 bases, and 15 bases had no gene match. CDR3 length equals 16 residues.

About this clone itself: An end of the junction differs from the germline gene, which may be a read error. The chain employs TRBV5-1 and TRBJ2-3; tentative D call: TRBD1 (5 bases). The germline V gene encodes CDR1 SGHRS and CDR2 YFSETQ. The CDR3 runs to 16 residues. The CDR3 DNA reads TGCGCCAGCAGCTTGGCCTTTCGGCCGGGCACAGGTACGCAGTATTTT. Translated, it gives CASSLAFRPGTGTQYF.

V and J are TRBV6-5 and TRBJ1-2, with 11 bases aligning to TRBD1. Germline values: CDR1 MNHEY, CDR2 SVGAGI. J was trimmed by 4 bases and V by 0 bases; bases with no gene match: 4. The CDR3 consists of 16 residues. Written as DNA, the CDR3 is TGTGCCAGCAGTTACTCCGGACAGGGGGCTTTCTATGGCTACACCTTC. Its translation is CASSYSGQGAFYGYTF.

This chain uses TRBV4-3 with TRBJ1-3, with 8 bases aligning to TRBD1. With 1 base clipped from V and 5 bases from J, the junction kept 7 bases outside the gene matches. The CDR3 extends over 16 amino acids. Germline values: CDR1 LGHNA, CDR2 YSLEER. The CDR3 loop reads CASSQAGQGDRNTIYF. CDR3 in DNA: TGCGCCAGCAGCCAAGCCGGACAGGGAGACAGAAACACCATATATTTT.

The J gene is TRBJ2-5, the V gene TRBV10-3, with 7 nucleotides matching TRBD2. Trimming at V came to 6 bases and at J to 12 bases, leaving 10 bases not matched to a gene. This CDR3 region has 12 residues. CDR1 is ENHRY, CDR2 SYGVKD, per germline. The CDR3 loop reads CAISPGAGEEYF. The CDR3 bases are TGTGCCATCAGCCCCGGGGCGGGGGAGGAGTACTTC.

The V and J genes are TRBV6-1 and TRBJ1-2; TRBD1 aligns across 10 bases. V trimming: 2 bases; J trimming: 4 bases; junction bases outside the gene matches: 7. Germline V lookup: CDR1 MNHNS, CDR2 SASEGT. The CDR3 covers 16 residues. This CDR3 reads CASSEWLGTGAYGYTF. The CDR3 nucleotides are TGTGCCAGCAGTGAATGGCTTGGGACAGGGGCCTATGGCTACACCTTC.

The chain is built from TRBV6-1 and TRBJ2-1, with D tentatively TRBD2 (6 bases). CDR1 and CDR2 (germline): MNHNS, SASEGT. The V and J ends lost 2 bases and 0 bases respectively, with 11 bases between them. This CDR3 has 16 residues. CDR3 in amino acids: CASSERAGSSYNEQFF. The CDR3 nucleotides read TGTGCCAGCAGTGAAAGGGCGGGGAGCTCCTACAATGAGCAGTTCTTC.

Written as DNA, the CDR3 is TGTGCCAGCTCACAAGACGTTGGGGGCAGTAGCTATGGCTACACCTTC. It yields the protein CASSQDVGGSSYGYTF. The chain uses TRBV18 and TRBJ1-2; TRBD1 might be the D (6 bases). CDR3 size: 16 residues. Germline assignment: CDR1 KGHSH and CDR2 LQKENI. The ends were cut back, 4 bases at V and 4 bases at J, with 19 bases in the middle.

The chain is built from TRBV7-9 and TRBJ2-1; possible D gene TRBD2, 6 bases. Trimming pared 8 bases from V and 0 bases from J, leaving 14 bases between. The CDR3 loop spans 15 amino acids. Germline loops: CDR1 SEHNR, CDR2 FQNEAQ (reference sequence). CDR3 region: CASGLASNSYNEQFF. DNA of the CDR3: TGTGCCAGCGGGCTAGCGAGTAACTCCTACAATGAGCAGTTCTTC.

V gene TRBV7-9 combines with J gene TRBJ2-1, with D perhaps matching TRBD2 (5 bases). CDR1 and CDR2 from the germline V gene are SEHNR and FQNEAQ (reference sequence). V lost 5 bases and J lost 5, with 19 bases in between. The CDR3 sequence is 16 residues long. The CDR3 sequence is CASSRSSGIHHNEQFF. As DNA, the CDR3 is TGTGCCAGCAGCCGCTCTTCCGGGATCCATCACAATGAGCAGTTCTTC.

The rearrangement joins TRBV27 to TRBJ1-2, with 7 bases fitting TRBD1. Per the germline V gene, CDR1 is MNHEY and CDR2 is SMNVEV (reference sequence). CDR3 length equals 19 residues. Trimming cost V 6 bases and J 4 bases; bases outside gene matches: 23. The chain's CDR3 is CASRIKGWGKDRQRYGYTF. The DNA of the CDR3 is TGTGCCAGCAGAATAAAGGGATGGGGGAAGGACAGGCAACGCTATGGCTACACCTTC.

V usage is TRBV5-6 and J usage is TRBJ1-2; D is undetermined. Per germline, CDR1 SGHDT and CDR2 YYEEEE. V lost 6 bases and J 2 bases, leaving 11 bases between the germline ends. There are 13 residues in the CDR3. DNA of the CDR3: TGTGCCAGCATAACCCGGGGAAACTATGGCTACACCTTC. It yields the protein CASITRGNYGYTF.

V usage is TRBV2 and J usage is TRBJ1-5; 9 bases match TRBD1. Germline V gene sequence: CDR1 SNHLY, CDR2 FYNNEI. V lost 7 bases, J lost 12 bases, and 10 bases stayed unmatched. CDR3 length equals 13 residues. The CDR3 DNA follows: TGTGCCAGCAACCCCGGGACAGGGTATCACCAGCATTTT. Translation gives CASNPGTGYHQHF.

The J gene is TRBJ2-1, the V gene TRBV7-3; 8 bases align to TRBD1. The CDR3 extends over 12 amino acids. The germline V gene has CDR1 SGHTA and CDR2 FQGTGA. V gave up 6 bases and J gave up 10 bases; unmatched junction bases: 5. The CDR3 DNA reads as TGTGCCAGCAGTCCAGGGGGCGGCGAGCAGTTCTTC. It specifies CASSPGGGEQFF.

The J gene is TRBJ1-1, the V gene TRBV6-6; 10 positions match TRBD1. This CDR3 comprises 16 residues. Trimming cost V 4 bases and J 4 bases; bases outside gene matches: 9. The germline V gene has CDR1 MNHNY and CDR2 SVGAGI (reference sequence). CDR3 sequence reads: CASSFRQGATPTEAFF. CDR3 coding DNA: TGTGCCAGCAGTTTTCGACAGGGGGCTACCCCCACTGAAGCTTTCTTT.

The chain links TRBV7-6 to TRBJ2-1; TRBD2 might be the D (6 bases). The CDR3 runs to 12 residues. The germline V and J ends were trimmed by 8 bases and 10 bases, with 15 bases remaining between them. Germline loops: CDR1 SGHVS, CDR2 FNYEAQ. DNA for the CDR3: TGTGCCAGCTCGGTCGGGGGTGGGGAGCAGTTCTTC. Residues: CASSVGGGEQFF.